This TCR beta chain was sequenced for a study of response to subunit inactivated influenza vaccine. Using its own MiXCR run on the RT-PCR reads, TCRdb lists one record per CDR3 protein. The sample lists a few hundred thousand distinct CDR3 sequences, less than 7.5% seen once, with around 13% in the top ten. This CDR3 region has 16 residues. Study-wide results and caveats: That few new T cells are recruited by each seasonal influenza vaccination was the authors' suggestion.

Many counts were recorded for this clonotype. Its antigen remains unidentified. The sample here was PBMCs from blood, taken roughly 24 months after vaccination. The genes are TRBV21-1 and TRBJ1-2; the table's D call, TRBD1, has no DNA check behind it. TRBV21-1 is listed as a pseudogene. This clonotype was obtained from a man aged 50-75 years who received an inactivated influenza vaccine. Written as DNA, the CDR3 is TGTGCCAGCAGCAAGGCCGGGACGGATGGCTACTATGGCTACACCTTC. Protein product: CASSKAGTDGYYGYTF.